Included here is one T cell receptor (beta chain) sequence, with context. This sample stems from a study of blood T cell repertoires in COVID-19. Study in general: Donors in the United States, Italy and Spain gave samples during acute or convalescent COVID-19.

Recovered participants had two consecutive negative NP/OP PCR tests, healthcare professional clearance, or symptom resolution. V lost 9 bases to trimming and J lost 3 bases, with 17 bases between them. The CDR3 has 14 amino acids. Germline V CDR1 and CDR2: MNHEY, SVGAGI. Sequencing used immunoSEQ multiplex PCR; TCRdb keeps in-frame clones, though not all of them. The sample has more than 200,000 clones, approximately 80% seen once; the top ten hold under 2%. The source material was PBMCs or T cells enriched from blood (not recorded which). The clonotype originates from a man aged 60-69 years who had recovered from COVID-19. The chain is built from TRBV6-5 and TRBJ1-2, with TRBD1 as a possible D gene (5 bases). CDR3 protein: CARNSRQGDYGYTF. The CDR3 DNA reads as TGTGCCAGAAACTCGCGGCAGGGCGACTATGGCTACACCTTC.